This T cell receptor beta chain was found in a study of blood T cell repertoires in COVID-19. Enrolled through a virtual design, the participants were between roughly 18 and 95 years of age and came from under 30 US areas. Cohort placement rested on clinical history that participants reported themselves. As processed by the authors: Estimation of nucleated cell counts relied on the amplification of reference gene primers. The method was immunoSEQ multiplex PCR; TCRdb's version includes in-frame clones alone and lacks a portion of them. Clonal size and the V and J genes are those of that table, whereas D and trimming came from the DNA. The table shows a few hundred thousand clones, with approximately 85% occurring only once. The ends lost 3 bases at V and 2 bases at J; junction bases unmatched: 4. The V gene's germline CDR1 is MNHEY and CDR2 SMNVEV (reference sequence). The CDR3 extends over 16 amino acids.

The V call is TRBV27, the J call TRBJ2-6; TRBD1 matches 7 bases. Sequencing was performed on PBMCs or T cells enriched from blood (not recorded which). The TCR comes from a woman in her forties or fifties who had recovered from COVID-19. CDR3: CASSLIGGAGANVLTF. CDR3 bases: TGTGCCAGCAGTTTGATAGGGGGCGCTGGGGCCAACGTCCTGACTTTC. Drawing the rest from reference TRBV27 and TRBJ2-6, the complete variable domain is EAQVTQNPRYLITVTGKKLTVTCSQNMNHEYMSWYRQDPGLGLRQIYYSMNVEVTDKGDVPEGYKVSRKEKRNFPLILESPSPNQTSLYFCASSLIGGAGANVLTFGAGSRLTVL.